The T cell receptor beta chain described here comes from a study of graft-versus-host responses after intestinal transplantation. The method was immunoSEQ multiplex PCR; TCRdb's version includes in-frame clones alone and lacks a portion of them. The sample includes more than 75,000 clones, under 95% seen only once; the top ten take approximately 0.33%. CDR1 is SGHRS and CDR2 is YFSETQ in the germline V gene. V was shortened by 4 bases and J by 5 bases, with 7 bases between the two germline ends. The CDR3 sequence is 12 residues long. Comments on this clone: The antigen is not known.

This material consisted of unstimulated CD4+ T cells sorted from spleen or lymph node cells, taken before transplant. The chain is built from TRBV5-1 and TRBJ2-1; maybe TRBD1 (6 bases). This TCR came from a human donor who was the organ donor for an intestinal transplant. The CDR3 DNA follows: TGCGCCAGCAGCCCAGGGGACAATGAGCAGTTCTTC. Its translation is CASSPGDNEQFF.